This TCR beta chain comes out of a study of CD8 T cells in ankylosing spondylitis. The study, taken as a whole, reports: Characteristic, it appeared, of ankylosing spondylitis blood was a TCR beta motif of about eight highly homologous variants.

MiXCR was run by TCRdb on the 5' RACE reads, yielding one entry per CDR3 protein. The top ten hold about 39% of the sample, which has roughly 220,000 distinct CDR3 sequences, around 20% seen once. Many counts were recorded for this clonotype. Its specificity is not known. CDR1 is SGHRS, CDR2 YFSETQ, per germline. CDR3 length: 12 residues. Deletions cut 4 bases from V and 1 base from J, with 5 bases between. Sequenced sample: blood, either unsorted or a sorted T cell fraction (not recorded which). This receptor was taken from a male donor with ankylosing spondylitis. The chain has TRBV5-1 and TRBJ1-1; D is unclear. Here the CDR3 reads CASSLTNTEAFF. The CDR3 DNA is TGCGCCAGCAGCCTGACGAACACTGAAGCTTTCTTT.